This T cell receptor beta chain was observed in a study of T cell responses to AZD1222 COVID-19 vaccine. The repertoire was sequenced with immunoSEQ multiplex PCR; TCRdb's copy has only in-frame clones and lacks some. This sample carries around 140,000 clones, around 91% of them seen once, and the ten largest clones take more than 1.5%. Study-level points and caveats: Donors were chiefly white British, with a greater number of females, and clonal diversity was perhaps underestimated.

Germline-derived CDR1 and CDR2 are GTSNPN and SVGIG (reference sequence). V shed 5 bases and J 9 bases; nucleotides not matched to a gene: 7. CDR3 length: 14 amino acids. As concerns this clone: The antigen is not known.

Sample: peripheral blood, taken on day 0 of AZD1222 vaccination. V and J are TRBV30 and TRBJ1-6, with 10 bases identical to TRBD1. The sequence was obtained from an adult in good health. CDR3 sequence: CAWSWDRGGSPLHF. The CDR3 bases are TGTGCCTGGTCGTGGGACAGGGGAGGTTCACCCCTCCACTTT.